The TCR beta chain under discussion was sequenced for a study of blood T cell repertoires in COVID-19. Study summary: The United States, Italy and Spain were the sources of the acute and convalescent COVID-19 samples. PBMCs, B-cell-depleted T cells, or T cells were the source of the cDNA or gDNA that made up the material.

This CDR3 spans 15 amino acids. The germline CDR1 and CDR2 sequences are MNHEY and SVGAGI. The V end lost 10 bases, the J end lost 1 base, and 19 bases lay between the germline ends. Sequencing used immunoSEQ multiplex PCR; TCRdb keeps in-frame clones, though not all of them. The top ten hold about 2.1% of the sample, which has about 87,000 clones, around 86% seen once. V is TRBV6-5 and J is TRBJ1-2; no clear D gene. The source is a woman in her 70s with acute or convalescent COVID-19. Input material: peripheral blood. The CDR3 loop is CAIAPSRDFNYGYTF. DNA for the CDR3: TGTGCCATCGCTCCGAGCAGAGACTTTAACTATGGCTACACCTTC.